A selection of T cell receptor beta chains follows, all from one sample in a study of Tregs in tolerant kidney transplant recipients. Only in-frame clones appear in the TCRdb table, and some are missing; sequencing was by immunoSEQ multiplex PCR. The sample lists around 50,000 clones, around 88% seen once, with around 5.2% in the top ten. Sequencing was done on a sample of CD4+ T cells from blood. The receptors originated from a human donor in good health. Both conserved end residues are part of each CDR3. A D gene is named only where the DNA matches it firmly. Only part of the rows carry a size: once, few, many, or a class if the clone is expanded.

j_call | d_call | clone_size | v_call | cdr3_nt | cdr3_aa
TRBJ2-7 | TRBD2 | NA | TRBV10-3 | TGTGCCATATCGAGGGGACTAGCCGCCTCCTACGAGCAGTACTTC | CAISRGLAASYEQYF
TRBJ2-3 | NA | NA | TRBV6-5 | TGTGCCAGCAGTTACTTGGTGGCCTTAAGGCCAGATACGCAGTATTTT | CASSYLVALRPDTQYF
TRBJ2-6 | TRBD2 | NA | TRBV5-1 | TGCGCCAGCAGCCTCCGCGGGGGATCAGCTGGGGCCAACGTCCTGACTTTC | CASSLRGGSAGANVLTF
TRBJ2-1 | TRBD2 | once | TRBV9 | TGTGCCAGCAGCGTTAGCGGGAGTCCGGAAAATGAGCAGTTCTTC | CASSVSGSPENEQFF
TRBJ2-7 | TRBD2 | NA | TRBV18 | TGTGCCAGCTCACCGAAACTAGCGGGAGGCCCCACGTCCTACGAGCAGTACTTC | CASSPKLAGGPTSYEQYF
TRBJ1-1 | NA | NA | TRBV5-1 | TGCGCCAGCAGCCCGGGATCCATGAACACTGAAGCTTTCTTT | CASSPGSMNTEAFF
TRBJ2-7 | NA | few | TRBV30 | TGTGCCTGGAGTGTTAAGGATCATTTGCAGCAGTTCGCCTACGAGCAGTACTTC | CAWSVKDHLQQFAYEQYF
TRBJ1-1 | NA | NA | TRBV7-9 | TGTGCCAGCAGCTTAGACAACTACAACACTGAAGCTTTCTTT | CASSLDNYNTEAFF
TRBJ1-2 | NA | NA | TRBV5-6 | TGTGCCAGCAGCTTGGCCCGCGGCCCCCACACCTTC | CASSLARGPHTF
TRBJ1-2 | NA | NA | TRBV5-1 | TGCGCCAGCAGCTACGGGACCCCCGAGGGTTTCACCTTC | CASSYGTPEGFTF
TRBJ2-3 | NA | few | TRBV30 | TGTGCCTGGAGTTCTTGGGGCTATACGCAGTATTTT | CAWSSWGYTQYF
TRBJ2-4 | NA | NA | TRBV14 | TGTGCCAGCAGCCCCCAGGGGTTAGCCAAAAACATTCAGTACTTC | CASSPQGLAKNIQYF
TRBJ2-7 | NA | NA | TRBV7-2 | TGTGCCAGCAGCTTAGGTCCGGGGCGCTACGAGCAGTACTTC | CASSLGPGRYEQYF
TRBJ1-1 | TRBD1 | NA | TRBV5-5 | TGTGCCAGCAGCTTGGCCCCGGGACAGTCGAACACTGAAGCTTTCTTT | CASSLAPGQSNTEAFF
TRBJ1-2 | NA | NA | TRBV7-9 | TGTGCCAGCAGCAATGAACGGACAAATGGCTACACCTTC | CASSNERTNGYTF
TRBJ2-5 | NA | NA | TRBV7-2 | TGTGCCAGCAGCCCGAAGCCCAGGACACAGCTTCAAGAGACCCAGTACTTC | CASSPKPRTQLQETQYF
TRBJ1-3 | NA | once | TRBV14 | TGTGCCAGCAGCCATGACAGCTCTGGAAACACCATATATTTT | CASSHDSSGNTIYF
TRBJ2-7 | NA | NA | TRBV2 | TGTGCCTCTAGGCTAGGGAGCTCCTACGAGCAGTACTTC | CASRLGSSYEQYF
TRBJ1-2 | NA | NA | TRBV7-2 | TGTGCCAGCAGCCTATCGAGTACAGGGTTTATGTTAGGCTACACCTTC | CASSLSSTGFMLGYTF
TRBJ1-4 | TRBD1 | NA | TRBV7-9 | TGTGCCAGCAGCCCAGGACAGGGTTTCGAAAAACTGTTTTTT | CASSPGQGFEKLFF
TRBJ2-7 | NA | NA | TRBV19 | TGTGCCAGTAAGGGAGACGGCTTGGGCGAGCAGTACTTC | CASKGDGLGEQYF
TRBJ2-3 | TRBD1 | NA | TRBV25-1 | TGTGCCAGCAGTGAACAGGACAGGGTTCTACTGGATACGCAGTATTTT | CASSEQDRVLLDTQYF
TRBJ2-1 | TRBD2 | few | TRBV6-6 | TGTGCCAGCCGTCCGGGACTAGGGGGTTTTGGTGAGCAGTTCTTC | CASRPGLGGFGEQFF
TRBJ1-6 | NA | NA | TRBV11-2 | TGTGCCAGCAGCGTGGGAGGAGTCTATAATTCACCCCTCCACTTT | CASSVGGVYNSPLHF
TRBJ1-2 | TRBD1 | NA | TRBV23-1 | TGCGCCAGCGGGCCACGCGGGACAGGGGCGTTCGTCTATGGCTACACCTTC | CASGPRGTGAFVYGYTF